The clone carrying this T cell receptor beta chain was detected many times. TCRdb re-derived calls from the reads in MiXCR, one entry per CDR3 protein. The sample records tens of thousands of distinct CDR3 sequences, around 3.8% being singletons. The data belong to a study of T cell repertoires in cytomegalovirus infection. The CDR3 loop spans 15 amino acids. With V trimmed by 0 bases and J by 6 bases, 3 bases remained unmatched. From germline, CDR1 is MNHNY and CDR2 SVGAGI (reference sequence). The V call is TRBV6-6, the J call TRBJ2-1; TRBD1 matches 9 bases. The sequenced sample consisted of PBMCs. The TCR was taken from a human donor in good health (CMV status not recorded). Some clones in this sample may be carry-over from other donors' samples. CDR3 residues: CASSYSDRGGNEQFF. The CDR3 coding sequence is TGTGCCAGCAGTTACTCGGACAGGGGAGGCAATGAGCAGTTCTTC.